These 19 T cell receptor beta chains came from one sample sequenced in a study of shared clonotypes between healthy human individuals (dated by TCRdb to between 2020 and 2021). CD8 naive samples were CD45RO-negative cells positively selected for CCR7, giving a CD45RA+CCR7+ population that excluded TemRA cells. Libraries came from the immunoSEQ multiplex PCR assay. This is the immuneACCESS table as TCRdb keeps it, with only in-frame sequences that have V and J called. A part of the clones is gone; compared with another copy, unresolved V genes explain less than half, and the rest is unexplained. Here the sample has roughly 2,000,000 clones; around 93% occur a single time. The top ten hold about 1.7% of the sample. The specimen sequenced was naive CD8+ T cells from PBMCs. Per the publication, the cell subset or site label means: CD45RA+CCR7+. The receptors derive from a man aged 18 to 30 in good health. Some clones in this sample may be carry-over from other donors' samples.

The chain is built from TRBV21-1 and TRBJ2-7; the table's D gene call, TRBD2, was not cross checked with the DNA. TRBV21-1 is an annotated pseudogene. The CDR3 is 17 residues long. The CDR3 DNA sequence: TGTGCCAGCAGCAAAGGGGGCTGGCGGGGAACCCCCTACGAGCAGTACTTC. This sequence encodes CASSKGGWRGTPYEQYF.

The rearrangement joins TRBV9 to TRBJ2-7; no reliable D call. V was pared by 0 bases and J by 0 bases, with 13 bases between. CDR3 length: 16 residues. Germline CDR1 SGDLS, CDR2 YYNGEE. CDR3 residues: CASSVAKAAPSYEQYF. In DNA, the CDR3 is TGTGCCAGCAGCGTAGCTAAGGCTGCCCCCTCCTACGAGCAGTACTTC.

The chain carries TRBV4-3 and TRBJ2-7; 12 nucleotides line up with TRBD2. V trimming: 4 bases; J trimming: 2 bases; junction bases outside the gene matches: 6. The CDR3 totals 16 residues. The V gene's germline CDR1 is LGHNA and CDR2 YSLEER. The CDR3 region has the DNA TGCGCCAGCAGCCCCTGGACTAGCGGGACTCCCTACGAGCAGTACTTC. Its protein is CASSPWTSGTPYEQYF.

A word on this clone: In the same sample, other DNA sequences code for this CDR3. V usage is TRBV6-5 and J usage is TRBJ2-3; D ambiguous. Germline values: CDR1 MNHEY, CDR2 SVGAGI. This CDR3 is 15 amino acids long. Trimming took off 0 bases at V and 0 bases at J, with 7 bases between the two ends. The CDR3 coding sequence is TGTGCCAGCAGTTACTCGCGCGGAAGCACAGATACGCAGTATTTT. Translation gives CASSYSRGSTDTQYF.

This CDR3 reads CASSVDRDRVDGYTF. The CDR3 nucleotides are TGTGCCAGCAGCGTAGATCGGGACAGGGTTGATGGCTACACCTTC. The chain joins TRBV9 to TRBJ1-2; 9 nucleotides align to TRBD1. The CDR3 spans 15 residues. The ends lost 0 bases at V and 6 bases at J; junction bases unmatched: 6. Germline CDR1 SGDLS, CDR2 YYNGEE.

V is TRBV25-1 and J is TRBJ1-1; no clear D gene. Trimming pared 2 bases from V and 1 base from J, leaving 11 bases between. The germline gives CDR1 MGHDK, CDR2 SYGVNS. The CDR3 runs to 15 residues. The CDR3 nucleotides are TGTGCCAGCAGTGAACCCCCCCAGGAGAACACTGAAGCTTTCTTT. Translated: CASSEPPQENTEAFF.

The gene calls are TRBV2 and TRBJ2-3; D tentatively reads TRBD1 or TRBD2 (5 bases each). The ends were cut back, 3 bases at V and 5 bases at J, with 15 bases in the middle. There are 15 residues in the CDR3. The V gene's germline CDR1 is SNHLY and CDR2 FYNNEI. The CDR3 region has the DNA TGTGCCAGCAGTGACGGGACGGAGTTTGGAGATACGCAGTATTTT. This codes for CASSDGTEFGDTQYF.

The CDR3 sequence is CASGGDTQYF. Here the CDR3 DNA reads TGTGCCAGCGGGGGGGATACGCAGTATTTT. The chain couples TRBV27 to TRBJ2-3, with D possibly matching TRBD2 (6 bases). Germline V gene sequence: CDR1 MNHEY, CDR2 SMNVEV (reference sequence). Trimming removed 8 bases at V and 6 bases at J, with 6 bases between. The CDR3 consists of 10 residues.

There are a few counts of this clone. The chain has TRBV7-3 and TRBJ2-2, with 7 bases fitting TRBD1. The junction had 0 bases not matched to a gene; V was cut back by 1 base and J by 1 base. This CDR3 comprises 15 residues. Germline assignment: CDR1 SGHTA and CDR2 FQGTGA. CDR3 region: CASSLRTGNTGELFF. CDR3 DNA: TGTGCCAGCAGCTTAAGGACAGGGAACACCGGGGAGCTGTTTTTT.

CDR3 coding DNA: TGCAGCGTCATGAAGGGACAGGCCAGAGAGACCCAGTACTTC. The encoded protein is CSVMKGQARETQYF. V is TRBV29-1 and J is TRBJ2-5; TRBD1 agrees at 8 bases. CDR1 and CDR2 from the germline V gene are SQVTM and ANQGSEA. The CDR3 extends over 14 amino acids. V shed 6 bases, J shed 4 bases, and the junction held 10 bases outside the gene matches.

The rearrangement links TRBV6-5 to TRBJ2-7; weak D call: TRBD1 (5 bases). Germline CDR1 and CDR2: MNHEY and SVGAGI. There are 16 residues in the CDR3. The V end was cut by 1 base, the J end by 2 bases, with 15 bases between. For the CDR3, the DNA is TGTGCCAGCAGTTACTTGGGCAGGGAAGGTCCCTACGAGCAGTACTTC. It codes for CASSYLGREGPYEQYF.

The rearrangement uses TRBV19 and TRBJ2-1; D might be TRBD2 (6 bases). Trimming cost V 6 bases and J 10 bases, with 10 bases left between them. Per the germline V gene, CDR1 is LNHDA and CDR2 is SQIVND (reference sequence). The CDR3 totals 11 residues. CDR3 sequence (DNA): TGTGCCAGTAGCCTGGGGAGGGAGCAGTTCTTC. Amino acid sequence: CASSLGREQFF.

The CDR3 nucleotides read TGTGCCAGCAGCGGGGCTCGGGACAGCGTCCCTGCTAACTATGGCTACACCTTC. This codes for CASSGARDSVPANYGYTF. The chain couples TRBV9 to TRBJ1-2; 7 nucleotides line up with TRBD1. Per the germline V gene, CDR1 is SGDLS and CDR2 is YYNGEE. Trimming at V came to 3 bases and at J to 0 bases, leaving 14 bases not matched to a gene. This CDR3 contains 18 residues. The full variable domain, its missing parts supplied by reference TRBV9 and TRBJ1-2, is DSGVTQTPKHLITATGQRVTLRCSPRSGDLSVYWYQQSLDQGLQFLIQYYNGEERAKGNILERFSAQQFPDLHSELNLSSLELGDSALYFCASSGARDSVPANYGYTFGSGTRLTVV.

The rearrangement joins TRBV27 to TRBJ2-7, with 8 bases aligning to TRBD2. J lost 2 bases, V lost 6 bases, and 6 bases had no gene match. The germline gives CDR1 MNHEY, CDR2 SMNVEV (reference sequence). CDR3 length: 14 amino acids. CDR3 residues: CASRSPLAAYEQYF. The CDR3 DNA sequence: TGTGCCAGCAGATCTCCACTAGCGGCCTACGAGCAGTACTTC.

The rearrangement links TRBV27 to TRBJ2-5; 9 bases align to TRBD2. This CDR3 region has 15 residues. With V trimmed by 7 bases and J by 5 bases, 11 bases remained unmatched. Germline assignment: CDR1 MNHEY and CDR2 SMNVEV (reference sequence). CDR3 region: CASTNPREGTETQYF. The CDR3 DNA follows: TGTGCCAGCACCAATCCGCGGGAGGGGACCGAGACCCAGTACTTC.

The chain uses TRBV6-8 and TRBJ2-7; D gene unclear. Trimming removed 2 bases at V and 12 bases at J, with 2 bases between. Per the germline V gene, CDR1 is MNHGY and CDR2 is SAAAGT. CDR3 size: 8 residues. CDR3 region: CASSYGYF. The DNA of the CDR3 is TGTGCCAGCAGTTACGGGTACTTC.

This clone was observed once. The chain joins TRBV7-9 to TRBJ2-7, with TRBD1 as a possible D gene (5 bases). V gave up 0 bases and J gave up 5 bases, with 8 bases separating them. Looked up from germline, CDR1 is SEHNR and CDR2 is FQNEAQ (reference sequence). This CDR3 has 13 amino acids. The CDR3 reads CASSLANRNEQYF. The CDR3 bases are TGTGCCAGCAGCTTAGCGAACAGGAACGAGCAGTACTTC.

The chain carries TRBV5-1 and TRBJ2-2, with 12 bases that match TRBD2. V dropped 4 bases and J dropped 1; count of bases not matched to a gene: 2. This CDR3 is built from 16 residues. Germline V gene sequence: CDR1 SGHRS, CDR2 YFSETQ. CDR3 sequence: CASSQLAGGNTGELFF. The CDR3 coding sequence is TGCGCCAGCAGCCAACTAGCGGGAGGGAACACCGGGGAGCTGTTTTTT.

This clone was observed a handful of times. A junction boundary mismatches the germline segment, possibly from a read error. The rearrangement links TRBV7-9 to TRBJ2-5, with 9 nucleotides matching TRBD2. The CDR3 runs to 13 residues. Germline CDR1 and CDR2: SEHNR and FQNEAQ (reference sequence). CDR3 region: CASSLGGLAGLNF. The CDR3 coding sequence is TGTGCCAGCAGCTTAGGGGGTCTAGCGGGACTTAACTTC. Together with reference TRBV7-9 and TRBJ2-5, the CDR3 gives the full variable domain: DTGVSQNPRHKITKRGQNVTFRCDPISEHNRLYWYRQTLGQGPEFLTYFQNEAQLEKSRLLSDRFSAERPKGSFSTLEIQRTEQGDSAMYLCASSLGGLAGLNFGPGTRLLVL.